This entry is about one T cell receptor (beta chain). This record belongs to a study of blood T cell repertoires in COVID-19. Across the whole study: Samples taken during acute and convalescent COVID-19 were collected in the United States, Italy and Spain. Sources were T cells, B-cell-depleted T cells, or PBMCs; the material itself was cDNA or gDNA.

TCRdb keeps only in-frame clones here, not all; method: immunoSEQ multiplex PCR. The table records roughly 300,000 clones, approximately 85% of them present only once. Germline CDR1 and CDR2: SGHNT and YYREEE (reference sequence). The ends lost 4 bases at V and 0 bases at J; junction bases unmatched: 6. The CDR3 extends over 16 amino acids. The sequence was obtained from a human donor in a cohort sampled during active COVID-19. The sample was peripheral blood. The rearrangement joins TRBV5-4 to TRBJ2-3; 9 positions match TRBD2. The CDR3 bases are TGTGCCAGCAGCCCCCAGCGGGGGGTTAGCACAGATACGCAGTATTTT. Protein sequence: CASSPQRGVSTDTQYF.